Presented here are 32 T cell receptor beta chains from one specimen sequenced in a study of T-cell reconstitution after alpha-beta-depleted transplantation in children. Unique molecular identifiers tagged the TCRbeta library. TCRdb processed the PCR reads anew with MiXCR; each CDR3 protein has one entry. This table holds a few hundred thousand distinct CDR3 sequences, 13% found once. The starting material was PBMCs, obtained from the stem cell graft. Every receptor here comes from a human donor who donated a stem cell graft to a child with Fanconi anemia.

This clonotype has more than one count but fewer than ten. The CDR3 nucleotides read TGTGCCAGCATTGCCGGACAGGGAGCCTACGAGCAGTACTTC. Translation gives CASIAGQGAYEQYF. The chain is built from TRBV5-6 and TRBJ2-7; 8 bases agree with TRBD1. This CDR3 comprises 14 residues. V trimming: 6 bases; J trimming: 2 bases; junction bases outside the gene matches: 7. The germline gives CDR1 SGHDT, CDR2 YYEEEE.

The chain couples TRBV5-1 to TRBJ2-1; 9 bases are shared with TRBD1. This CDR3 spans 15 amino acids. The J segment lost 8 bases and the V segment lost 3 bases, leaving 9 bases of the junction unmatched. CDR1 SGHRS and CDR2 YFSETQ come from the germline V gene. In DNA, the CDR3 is TGCGCCAGCAGCTCCTTACAGGGGGCACCGGATGAGCAGTTCTTC. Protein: CASSSLQGAPDEQFF.

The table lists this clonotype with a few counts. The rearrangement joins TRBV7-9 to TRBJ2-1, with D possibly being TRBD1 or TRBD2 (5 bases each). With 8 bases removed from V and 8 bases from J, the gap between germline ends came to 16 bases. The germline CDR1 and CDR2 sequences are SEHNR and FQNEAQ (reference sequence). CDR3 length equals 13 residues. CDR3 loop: CASSEAGSDEQFF. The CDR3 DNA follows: TGTGCCAGCTCGGAAGCAGGGAGCGATGAGCAGTTCTTC.

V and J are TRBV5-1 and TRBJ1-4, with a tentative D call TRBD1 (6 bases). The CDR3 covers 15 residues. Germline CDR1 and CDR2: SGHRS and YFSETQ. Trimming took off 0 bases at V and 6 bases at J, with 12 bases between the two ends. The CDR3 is CASSLGTGSDEKLFF. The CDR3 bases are TGCGCCAGCAGCTTGGGTACAGGGAGCGATGAAAAACTGTTTTTT.

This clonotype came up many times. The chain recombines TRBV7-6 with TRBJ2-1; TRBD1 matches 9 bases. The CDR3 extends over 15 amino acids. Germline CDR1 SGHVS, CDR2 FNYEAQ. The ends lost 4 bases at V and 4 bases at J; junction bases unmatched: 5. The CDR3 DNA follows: TGTGCCAGCAGCTCAGGACAGGGGAGTTACAATGAGCAGTTCTTC. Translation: CASSSGQGSYNEQFF.

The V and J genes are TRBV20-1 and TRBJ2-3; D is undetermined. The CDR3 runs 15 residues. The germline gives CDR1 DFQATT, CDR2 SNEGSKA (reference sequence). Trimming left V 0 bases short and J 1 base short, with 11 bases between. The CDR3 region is CSARDVSLGTDTQYF. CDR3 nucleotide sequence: TGCAGTGCTAGAGATGTCTCGTTGGGCACAGATACGCAGTATTTT.

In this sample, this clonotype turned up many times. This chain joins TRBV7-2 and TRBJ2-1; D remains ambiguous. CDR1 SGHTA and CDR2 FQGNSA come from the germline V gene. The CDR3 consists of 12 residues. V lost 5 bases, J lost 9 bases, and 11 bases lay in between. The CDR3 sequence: CASSPLMGEQFF. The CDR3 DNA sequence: TGTGCCAGCAGCCCCCTCATGGGTGAGCAGTTCTTC.

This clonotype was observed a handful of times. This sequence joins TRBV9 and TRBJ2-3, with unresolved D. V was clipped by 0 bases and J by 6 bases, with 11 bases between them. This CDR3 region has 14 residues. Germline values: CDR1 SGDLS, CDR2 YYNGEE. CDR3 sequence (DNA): TGTGCCAGCAGCGTAGAGGTGATTGGGGATACGCAGTATTTT. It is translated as CASSVEVIGDTQYF.

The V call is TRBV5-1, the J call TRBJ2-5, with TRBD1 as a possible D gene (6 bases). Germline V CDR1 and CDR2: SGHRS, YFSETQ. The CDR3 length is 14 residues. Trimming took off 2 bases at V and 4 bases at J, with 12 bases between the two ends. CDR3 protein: CASSFNRAGETQYF. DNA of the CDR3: TGCGCCAGCAGCTTCAACAGGGCTGGAGAGACCCAGTACTTC.

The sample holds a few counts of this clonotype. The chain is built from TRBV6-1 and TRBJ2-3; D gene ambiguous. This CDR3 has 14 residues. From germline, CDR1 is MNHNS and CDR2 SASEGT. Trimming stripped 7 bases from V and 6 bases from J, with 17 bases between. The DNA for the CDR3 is TGTGCCAGCACCGAGAGTTACCGGTCGGATACGCAGTATTTT. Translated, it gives CASTESYRSDTQYF.

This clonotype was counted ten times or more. CDR3 protein: CASSTGTGNTEAFF. For the CDR3, the DNA is TGTGCCAGCAGCACCGGGACAGGGAACACTGAAGCTTTCTTT. This sequence joins TRBV9 and TRBJ1-1, with 8 bases that match TRBD1. The CDR3 totals 14 residues. The J segment lost 1 base and the V segment lost 4 bases, leaving 3 bases of the junction unmatched. Per germline, CDR1 SGDLS and CDR2 YYNGEE.

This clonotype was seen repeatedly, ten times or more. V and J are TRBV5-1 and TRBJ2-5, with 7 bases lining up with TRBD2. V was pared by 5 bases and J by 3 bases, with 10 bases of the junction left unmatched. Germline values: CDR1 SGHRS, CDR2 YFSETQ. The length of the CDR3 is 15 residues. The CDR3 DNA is TGCGCCAGCAGACCAGACGGGGGAGGGGAAGAGACCCAGTACTTC. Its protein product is CASRPDGGGEETQYF.

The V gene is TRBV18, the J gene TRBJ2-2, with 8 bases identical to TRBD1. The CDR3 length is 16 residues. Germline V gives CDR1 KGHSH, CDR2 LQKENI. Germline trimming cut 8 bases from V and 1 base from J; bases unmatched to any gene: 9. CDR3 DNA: TGTGCCAGCCTACTGGAGGGACAGGAGAACACCGGGGAGCTGTTTTTT. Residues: CASLLEGQENTGELFF.

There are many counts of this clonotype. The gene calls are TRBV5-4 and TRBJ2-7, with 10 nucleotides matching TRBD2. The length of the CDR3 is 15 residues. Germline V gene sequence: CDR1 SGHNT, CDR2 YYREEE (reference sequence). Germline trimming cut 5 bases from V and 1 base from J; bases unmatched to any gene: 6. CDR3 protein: CASRTGTSASYEQYV. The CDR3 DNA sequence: TGTGCCAGCAGGACCGGGACTAGCGCTTCCTACGAGCAGTACGTC.

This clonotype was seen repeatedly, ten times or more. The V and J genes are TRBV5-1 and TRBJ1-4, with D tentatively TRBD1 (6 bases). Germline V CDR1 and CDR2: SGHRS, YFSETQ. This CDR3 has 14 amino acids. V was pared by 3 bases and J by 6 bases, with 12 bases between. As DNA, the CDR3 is TGCGCCAGCAGCTCCGGGACATCGGATGAAAAACTGTTTTTT. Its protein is CASSSGTSDEKLFF.

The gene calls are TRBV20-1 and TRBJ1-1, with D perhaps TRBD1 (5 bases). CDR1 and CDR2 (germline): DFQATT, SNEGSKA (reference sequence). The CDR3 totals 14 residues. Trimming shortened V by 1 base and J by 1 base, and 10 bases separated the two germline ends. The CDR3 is CSARVDTSNTEAFF. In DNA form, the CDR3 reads TGCAGTGCTAGAGTGGACACCTCGAACACTGAAGCTTTCTTT.

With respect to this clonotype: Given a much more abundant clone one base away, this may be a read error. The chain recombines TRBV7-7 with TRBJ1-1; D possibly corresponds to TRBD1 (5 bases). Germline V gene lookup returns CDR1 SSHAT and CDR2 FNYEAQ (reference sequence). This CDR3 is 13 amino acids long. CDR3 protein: CASSLDVDTEPFF. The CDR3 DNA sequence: TGTGCCAGCAGCTTAGACGTGGACACTGAACCTTTCTTT.

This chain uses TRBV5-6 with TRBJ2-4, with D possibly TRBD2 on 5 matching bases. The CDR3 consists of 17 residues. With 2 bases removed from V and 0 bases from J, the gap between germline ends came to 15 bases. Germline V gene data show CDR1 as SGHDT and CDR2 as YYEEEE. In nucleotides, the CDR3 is TGTGCCAGCAGCTTTAGCGAACTCCGGATAGCCAAAAACATTCAGTACTTC. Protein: CASSFSELRIAKNIQYF. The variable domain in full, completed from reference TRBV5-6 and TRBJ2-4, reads DAGVTQSPTHLIKTRGQQVTLRCSPKSGHDTVSWYQQALGQGPQFIFQYYEEEERQRGNFPDRFSGHQFPNYSSELNVNALLLGDSALYLCASSFSELRIAKNIQYFGAGTRLSVL.

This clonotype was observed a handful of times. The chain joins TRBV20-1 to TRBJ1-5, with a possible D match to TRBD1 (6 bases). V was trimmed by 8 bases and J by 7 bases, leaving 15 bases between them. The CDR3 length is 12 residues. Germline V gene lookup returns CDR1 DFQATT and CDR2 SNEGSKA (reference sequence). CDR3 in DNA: TGCAGTTTTAGGGGGGCCCTCCAGCCCCAGCATTTT. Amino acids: CSFRGALQPQHF.

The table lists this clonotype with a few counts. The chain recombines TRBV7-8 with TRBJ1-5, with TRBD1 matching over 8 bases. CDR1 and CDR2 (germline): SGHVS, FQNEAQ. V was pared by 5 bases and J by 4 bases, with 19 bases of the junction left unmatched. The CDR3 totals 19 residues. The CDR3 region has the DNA TGTGCCAGCAGCCCTAATGCTGGGACAGGAATGATCAAAAATCAGCCCCAGCATTTT. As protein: CASSPNAGTGMIKNQPQHF.

CDR3 sequence (DNA): TGTGCCAGCGCCAGAGTGAACACTGAAGCTTTCTTT. Amino acid sequence: CASARVNTEAFF. The rearrangement uses TRBV12-3 or TRBV12-4 and TRBJ1-1; the D is unclear. The CDR3 runs 12 residues. The V end was cut by 8 bases, the J end by 0 bases, with 7 bases between.

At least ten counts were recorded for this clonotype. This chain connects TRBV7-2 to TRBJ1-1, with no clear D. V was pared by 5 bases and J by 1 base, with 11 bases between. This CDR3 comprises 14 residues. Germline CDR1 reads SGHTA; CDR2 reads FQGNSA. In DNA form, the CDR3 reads TGTGCCAGCAGCCCTCACTATAGGAACACTGAAGCTTTCTTT. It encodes CASSPHYRNTEAFF. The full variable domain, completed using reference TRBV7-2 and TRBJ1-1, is GAGVSQSPSNKVTEKGKDVELRCDPISGHTALYWYRQSLGQGLEFLIYFQGNSAPDKSGLPSDRFSAERTGGSVSTLTIQRTQQEDSAVYLCASSPHYRNTEAFFGQGTRLTVV.

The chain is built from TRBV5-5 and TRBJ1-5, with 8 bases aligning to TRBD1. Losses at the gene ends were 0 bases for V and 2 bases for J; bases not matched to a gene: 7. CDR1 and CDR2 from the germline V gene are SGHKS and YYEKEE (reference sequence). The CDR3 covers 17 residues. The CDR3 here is CASSLEAGGSGNQPQHF. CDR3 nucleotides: TGTGCCAGCAGCTTGGAGGCAGGGGGCTCGGGCAATCAGCCCCAGCATTTT.

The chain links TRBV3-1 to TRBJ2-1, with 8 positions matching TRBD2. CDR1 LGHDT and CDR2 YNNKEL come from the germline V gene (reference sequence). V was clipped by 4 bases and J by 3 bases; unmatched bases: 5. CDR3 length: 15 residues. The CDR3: CASSPGGGIYNEQFF. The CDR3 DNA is TGTGCCAGCAGCCCGGGCGGGGGGATCTACAATGAGCAGTTCTTC.

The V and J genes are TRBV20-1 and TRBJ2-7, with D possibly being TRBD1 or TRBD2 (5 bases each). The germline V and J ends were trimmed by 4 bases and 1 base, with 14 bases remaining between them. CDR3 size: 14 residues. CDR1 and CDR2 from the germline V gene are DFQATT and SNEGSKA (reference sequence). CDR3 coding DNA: TGCAGTGCTACCCGGGACGCACGGTCCTACGAGCAGTACGTC. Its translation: CSATRDARSYEQYV.

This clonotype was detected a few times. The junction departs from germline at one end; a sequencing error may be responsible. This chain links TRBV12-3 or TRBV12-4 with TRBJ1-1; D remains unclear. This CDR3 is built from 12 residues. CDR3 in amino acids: CASRPTRASFNF. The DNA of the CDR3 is TGTGCCAGCAGACCTACTCGAGCCAGTTTCAACTTT.

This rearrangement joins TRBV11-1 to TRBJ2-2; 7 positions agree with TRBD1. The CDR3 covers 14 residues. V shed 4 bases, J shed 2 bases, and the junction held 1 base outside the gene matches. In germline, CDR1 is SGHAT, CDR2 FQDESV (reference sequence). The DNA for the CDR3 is TGTGCCAGCAGCTGGGACAGAAACACCGGGGAGCTGTTTTTT. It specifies CASSWDRNTGELFF.

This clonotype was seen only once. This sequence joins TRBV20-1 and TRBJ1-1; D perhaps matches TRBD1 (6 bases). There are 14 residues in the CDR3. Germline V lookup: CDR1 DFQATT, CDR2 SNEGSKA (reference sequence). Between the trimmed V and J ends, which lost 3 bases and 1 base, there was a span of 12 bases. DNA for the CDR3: TGCAGTGCTAGCATGGGGGCCCCGAACACTGAAGCTTTCTTT. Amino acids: CSASMGAPNTEAFF.

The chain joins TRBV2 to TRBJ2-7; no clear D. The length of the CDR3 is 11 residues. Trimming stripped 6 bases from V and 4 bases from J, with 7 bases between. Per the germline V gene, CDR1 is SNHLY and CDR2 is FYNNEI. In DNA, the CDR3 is TGTGCCAGCAGGGCCCGTTACGAGCAGTACTTC. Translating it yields CASRARYEQYF.

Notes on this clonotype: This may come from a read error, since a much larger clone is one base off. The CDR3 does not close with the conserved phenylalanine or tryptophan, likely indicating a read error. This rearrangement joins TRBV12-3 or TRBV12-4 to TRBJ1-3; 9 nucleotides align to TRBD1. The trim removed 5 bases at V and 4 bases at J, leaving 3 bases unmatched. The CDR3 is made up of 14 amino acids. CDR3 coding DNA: TGTGCCAGCAGTCGGACAGGGGAAGGAAACACCATATATGTT. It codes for CASSRTGEGNTIYV.

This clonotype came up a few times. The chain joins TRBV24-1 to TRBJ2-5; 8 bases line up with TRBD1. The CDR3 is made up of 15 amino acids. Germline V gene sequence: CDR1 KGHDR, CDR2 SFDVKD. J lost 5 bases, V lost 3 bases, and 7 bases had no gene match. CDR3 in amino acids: CATSDPGGAGETQYF. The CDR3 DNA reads TGTGCCACCAGTGATCCAGGGGGCGCGGGGGAGACCCAGTACTTC.

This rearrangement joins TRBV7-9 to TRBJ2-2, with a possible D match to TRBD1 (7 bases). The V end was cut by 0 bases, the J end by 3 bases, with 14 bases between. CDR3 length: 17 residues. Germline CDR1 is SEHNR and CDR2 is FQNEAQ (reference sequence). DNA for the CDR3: TGTGCCAGCAGCTTAGCGCCCGGAGGGGGCTACACCGGGGAGCTGTTTTTT. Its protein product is CASSLAPGGGYTGELFF.